The 31 T cell receptor beta chains listed next were all sequenced from one sample in a study of shared clonotypes between healthy human individuals. Assay used: immunoSEQ multiplex PCR; TCRdb lists only in-frame clones, some missing. This sample has just over 2,000,000 clones, with approximately 95% found just once. Naive CD8 cells, CD45RO-negative and positively selected for CCR7, excluded terminally differentiated effector memory CD45RA+ cells. Sequencing input: naive CD8+ T cells sorted from blood. These receptors came from a man younger than 30 in good health.

The chain carries TRBV5-1 and TRBJ2-7; D could derive from TRBD1 or TRBD2 (5 bases each). Trimming removed 0 bases from V and 2 bases from J, with 24 bases in between. Germline V gene lookup returns CDR1 SGHRS and CDR2 YFSETQ. This CDR3 comprises 19 residues. CDR3 loop: CASSLAGEIQGGFPYEQYF. The DNA of the CDR3 is TGCGCCAGCAGCTTGGCTGGGGAAATCCAGGGCGGGTTCCCCTACGAGCAGTACTTC.

This chain uses TRBV5-4 with TRBJ2-7; 8 bases line up with TRBD2. This CDR3 spans 14 amino acids. The J segment lost 3 bases and the V segment lost 0 bases, leaving 2 bases of the junction unmatched. CDR1 is SGHNT, CDR2 YYREEE, per germline (reference sequence). The CDR3 loop is CASSLVAGGYEQYF. DNA for the CDR3: TGTGCCAGCAGCTTGGTTGCGGGAGGCTACGAGCAGTACTTC.

On this clone: The identical CDR3 is also encoded by other nucleotide sequences in the sample. The chain recombines TRBV7-9 with TRBJ2-5; D gene ambiguous. The V and J ends lost 3 bases and 2 bases respectively, with 7 bases between them. This CDR3 is built from 13 residues. Germline CDR1 reads SEHNR; CDR2 reads FQNEAQ (reference sequence). The CDR3 DNA is TGTGCCAGCAGCTTGGGAATTCAAGAGACCCAGTACTTC. Its protein product is CASSLGIQETQYF. Looking up the rest from reference TRBV7-9 and TRBJ2-5 gives the full variable domain: DTGVSQNPRHKITKRGQNVTFRCDPISEHNRLYWYRQTLGQGPEFLTYFQNEAQLEKSRLLSDRFSAERPKGSFSTLEIQRTEQGDSAMYLCASSLGIQETQYFGPGTRLLVL.

The chain uses TRBV29-1 and TRBJ1-2; D perhaps matches TRBD1 (5 bases). Germline V gives CDR1 SQVTM, CDR2 ANQGSEA. The CDR3 has 11 residues. V lost 7 bases to trimming and J lost 3 bases, with 9 bases between them. The CDR3: CSGDGDYGYTF. CDR3 nucleotides: TGCAGCGGGGACGGCGACTATGGCTACACCTTC.

The chain combines TRBV27 with TRBJ1-3; 7 nucleotides agree with TRBD1. CDR1 MNHEY and CDR2 SMNVEV come from the germline V gene (reference sequence). The CDR3 is made up of 14 amino acids. V lost 4 bases, J lost 5 bases, and 5 bases stayed unmatched. CDR3 region: CASSSDRARNTIYF. The CDR3 nucleotides are TGTGCCAGCAGTTCCGACAGGGCTCGAAACACCATATATTTT.

V usage is TRBV11-2 and J usage is TRBJ2-5; no clear D. Per germline, CDR1 SGHAT and CDR2 FQNNGV. CDR3 length: 13 amino acids. Trimming took off 1 base at V and 4 bases at J, with 7 bases between the two ends. CDR3 sequence (DNA): TGTGCCAGCAGCTTAGGTGACACAGAGACCCAGTACTTC. Translating it yields CASSLGDTETQYF.

The rearrangement uses TRBV5-4 and TRBJ1-2; tentatively, D is TRBD1 (6 bases). The V end lost 4 bases, the J end lost 8 bases, and 24 bases lay between the germline ends. Germline CDR1 is SGHNT and CDR2 is YYREEE (reference sequence). The CDR3 extends over 16 amino acids. CDR3 nucleotides: TGTGCCAGCAGCCCTAGTGGACCGACAGGATCGCTGGGCTACACCTTC. Amino acid sequence: CASSPSGPTGSLGYTF.

This chain joins TRBV7-9 and TRBJ1-5; 9 bases map to TRBD1. Germline CDR1 is SEHNR and CDR2 is FQNEAQ (reference sequence). Germline trimming cut 5 bases from V and 4 bases from J; bases unmatched to any gene: 15. This CDR3 is 18 amino acids long. This CDR3 reads CASSHFRFGTGPNQPQHF. In DNA, the CDR3 is TGTGCCAGCAGCCACTTCCGTTTCGGGACAGGGCCTAATCAGCCCCAGCATTTT.

The chain uses TRBV6-1 and TRBJ1-6; 9 nucleotides match TRBD1. This CDR3 has 13 amino acids. In germline, CDR1 is MNHNS, CDR2 SASEGT. V lost 11 bases and J lost 5; bases outside the gene matches: 4. As DNA, the CDR3 is TGTGCCGGGACAGGGTCTAATAATTCACCCCTCCACTTT. Its translation: CAGTGSNNSPLHF.

The chain uses TRBV7-8 and TRBJ2-2; tentatively, D is TRBD2 (6 bases). The CDR3 runs to 12 residues. V was trimmed by 5 bases and J by 5 bases, leaving 6 bases between them. CDR1 and CDR2 from the germline V gene are SGHVS and FQNEAQ. The CDR3 is CASSRGTGELFF. Written as DNA, the CDR3 is TGTGCCAGCAGCCGGGGGACCGGGGAGCTGTTTTTT.

This clone occurred once. The chain links TRBV1 to TRBJ2-2; whether TRBD1, the table's D call, matches the DNA was not checked. TRBV1 is noted as a pseudogene. This CDR3 region has 17 residues. The CDR3 spells CTSSQVIMPGVTGELFF. DNA for the CDR3: TGCACCAGCAGCCAAGTGATCATGCCAGGGGTTACCGGGGAGCTGTTTTTT.

V gene TRBV4-1 combines with J gene TRBJ2-7; 10 bases map to TRBD2. The CDR3 runs to 15 residues. J was trimmed by 5 bases and V by 2 bases; bases with no gene match: 6. From germline, CDR1 is MGHRA and CDR2 YSYEKL. CDR3 DNA: TGCGCCAGCAGCCAAACACTAGCGGGGATGAACGAGCAGTACTTC. This gives the protein CASSQTLAGMNEQYF.

This clone was picked up one time. The J gene is TRBJ1-5, the V gene TRBV2; 10 nucleotides line up with TRBD1. Germline V gene data show CDR1 as SNHLY and CDR2 as FYNNEI. Trimming took 5 bases from V and 10 from J; bases not matched to a gene: 17. The CDR3 has 17 amino acids. CDR3 DNA sequence: TGTGCCAGCAGTCCCTGGTATCCCGGGACAGGGGATTCCCCCCAGCATTTT. Translating it yields CASSPWYPGTGDSPQHF. Looking up the rest from reference TRBV2 and TRBJ1-5 gives the full variable domain: EPEVTQTPSHQVTQMGQEVILRCVPISNHLYFYWYRQILGQKVEFLVSFYNNEISEKSEIFDDQFSVERPDGSNFTLKIRSTKLEDSAMYFCASSPWYPGTGDSPQHFGDGTRLSIL.

The chain carries TRBV15 and TRBJ2-7; TRBD2 matches at 8 bases. The germline V gene encodes CDR1 LNHNV and CDR2 YYDKDF (reference sequence). After removal of 1 base from V and 4 bases from J, the junction contained 12 bases not matched to a gene. CDR3 size: 17 residues. The CDR3: CATSRGPLAAVQYEQYF. The CDR3 coding sequence is TGTGCCACCAGCAGAGGTCCACTAGCGGCGGTTCAGTACGAGCAGTACTTC.

The chain joins TRBV9 to TRBJ2-5, with 15 positions matching TRBD2. After removal of 4 bases from V and 4 bases from J, the junction contained 5 bases not matched to a gene. The CDR3 totals 16 residues. Germline CDR1 reads SGDLS; CDR2 reads YYNGEE. The CDR3 here is CASSLGLAGGGETQYF. In DNA, the CDR3 is TGTGCCAGCAGCCTGGGACTAGCGGGAGGCGGAGAGACCCAGTACTTC.

The chain recombines TRBV7-9 with TRBJ2-3, with TRBD2 matching 9 bases. J lost 4 bases, V lost 3 bases, and 11 bases had no gene match. CDR1 SEHNR and CDR2 FQNEAQ come from the germline V gene (reference sequence). The CDR3 totals 17 residues. As DNA, the CDR3 is TGTGCCAGCAGCTTCCCCTATAGTAGCGGGAGCCCAGATACGCAGTATTTT. This codes for CASSFPYSSGSPDTQYF.

V and J are TRBV28 and TRBJ2-7; D tentatively fits TRBD1 or TRBD2 (5 bases each). Trimming removed 3 bases at V and 9 bases at J, with 21 bases between. CDR3 size: 15 residues. Germline CDR1 reads MDHEN; CDR2 reads SYDVKM. The chain's CDR3 is CASSLLRGAPLGQYF. CDR3 bases: TGTGCCAGCAGTTTGCTAAGAGGGGCCCCGCTGGGGCAGTACTTC.

This chain joins TRBV7-6 and TRBJ2-3, with D perhaps assigned TRBD1 or TRBD2 (5 bases each). The CDR3 has 18 residues. The V end lost 5 bases, the J end lost 3 bases, and 24 bases lay between the germline ends. Germline loops: CDR1 SGHVS, CDR2 FNYEAQ. The CDR3 DNA reads TGTGCCAGCAGCCCCTCGCCGAGGGGCGCGGGCTTGACAGATACGCAGTATTTT. Its protein product is CASSPSPRGAGLTDTQYF.

With regard to this clone: The same CDR3 arises from other DNA sequences in this sample as well. The V call is TRBV27, the J call TRBJ2-2, with D uncertain. With 2 bases removed from V and 3 bases from J, the gap between germline ends came to 4 bases. This CDR3 comprises 13 residues. The V gene's germline CDR1 is MNHEY and CDR2 SMNVEV (reference sequence). DNA for the CDR3: TGTGCCAGCAGTTTAAGGTACACCGGGGAGCTGTTTTTT. Amino acid sequence: CASSLRYTGELFF.

J is TRBJ2-7 and V is TRBV4-1; TRBD2 matches 13 bases. J was trimmed by 0 bases and V by 1 base; bases with no gene match: 3. The V gene's germline CDR1 is MGHRA and CDR2 YSYEKL. This CDR3 contains 17 residues. The DNA of the CDR3 is TGCGCCAGCAGCCAAGTTGGACTAGCGGGGGCCTCCTACGAGCAGTACTTC. Its protein is CASSQVGLAGASYEQYF.

Points on this clone: This specimen includes other DNA sequences encoding the same CDR3. The chain links TRBV5-1 to TRBJ2-2; 10 bases are shared with TRBD2. Germline V gene sequence: CDR1 SGHRS, CDR2 YFSETQ. CDR3 length: 16 residues. V gave up 0 bases and J gave up 2 bases; unmatched junction bases: 1. CDR3 in DNA: TGCGCCAGCAGCTTGGCACTAGCGGGAAACACCGGGGAGCTGTTTTTT. It encodes CASSLALAGNTGELFF.

The chain combines TRBV13 with TRBJ1-1; 8 bases are shared with TRBD1. The CDR3 runs to 15 residues. Germline lookup yields CDR1 PRHDT and CDR2 FYEKMQ (reference sequence). Trimming took 3 bases from V and 4 from J; bases not matched to a gene: 7. The CDR3: CASSFQGALSTEAFF. The CDR3 DNA reads as TGTGCCAGCAGCTTCCAGGGGGCGCTGAGCACTGAAGCTTTCTTT.

The CDR3 loop reads CASFRGGAYTEAFF. CDR3 nucleotides: TGTGCCAGCTTCCGGGGGGGGGCTTACACTGAAGCTTTCTTT. The chain uses TRBV6-1 and TRBJ1-1, with a possible D match to TRBD1 (6 bases). Germline loops: CDR1 MNHNS, CDR2 SASEGT. CDR3 size: 14 residues. The ends were cut back, 8 bases at V and 3 bases at J, with 16 bases in the middle.

On this clone: The sample holds other DNA sequences that translate to the same CDR3. This chain connects TRBV9 to TRBJ1-2; D ambiguous. The CDR3 has 12 amino acids. Germline V gives CDR1 SGDLS, CDR2 YYNGEE. V was pared by 0 bases and J by 8 bases, with 8 bases between. CDR3 bases: TGTGCCAGCAGCGTAGGAGGGAACGGCTACACCTTC. Translated, it gives CASSVGGNGYTF.

J is TRBJ1-4 and V is TRBV11-1; no reliable D call. The germline V and J ends were trimmed by 0 bases and 4 bases, with 9 bases remaining between them. CDR3 length: 15 residues. Germline V gene sequence: CDR1 SGHAT, CDR2 FQDESV (reference sequence). The CDR3 loop is CASSLAAGINEKLFF. The CDR3 DNA reads TGTGCCAGCAGCTTAGCGGCCGGGATTAATGAAAAACTGTTTTTT.

The chain has TRBV7-9 and TRBJ2-7, with 11 nucleotides matching TRBD2. CDR3 length: 15 amino acids. The V gene end was trimmed by 5 bases and the J gene end by 2 bases; junction bases not matched to a gene: 5. CDR1 and CDR2 (germline): SEHNR, FQNEAQ (reference sequence). The CDR3 coding sequence is TGTGCCAGCAGCGTGACTAGCGGGGTCACCTACGAGCAGTACTTC. As protein: CASSVTSGVTYEQYF.

V usage is TRBV10-3 and J usage is TRBJ2-7; D possibly corresponds to TRBD1 (6 bases). The V end lost 5 bases, the J end lost 5 bases, and 16 bases lay between the germline ends. Germline-derived CDR1 and CDR2 are ENHRY and SYGVKD. This CDR3 comprises 14 residues. DNA for the CDR3: TGTGCCATCAGTAAGGACAGCGGAGAGGACGAGCAGTACTTC. Translating it yields CAISKDSGEDEQYF.

The V call is TRBV6-1, the J call TRBJ2-3; D not resolved. This CDR3 is built from 15 residues. Between the trimmed V and J ends, which lost 3 bases and 2 bases, there was a span of 12 bases. From germline, CDR1 is MNHNS and CDR2 SASEGT. In DNA form, the CDR3 reads TGTGCCAGCAGTGACAGTTTGTCCGACACAGATACGCAGTATTTT. Its protein product is CASSDSLSDTDTQYF.

This rearrangement joins TRBV6-1 to TRBJ1-5; the D gene is possibly TRBD1 (5 bases). This CDR3 comprises 16 residues. CDR1 MNHNS and CDR2 SASEGT come from the germline V gene. Trimming pared 3 bases from V and 3 bases from J, leaving 15 bases between. CDR3 loop: CASSDLVRADNQPQHF. CDR3 nucleotide sequence: TGTGCCAGCAGTGACTTGGTCAGGGCGGACAATCAGCCCCAGCATTTT.

The chain links TRBV4-1 to TRBJ2-5, with D possibly TRBD1 on 5 matching bases. In germline, CDR1 is MGHRA, CDR2 YSYEKL. This CDR3 has 14 amino acids. V lost 5 bases and J 5 bases, leaving 15 bases between the germline ends. CDR3 region: CASSGEQASETQYF. The CDR3 coding sequence is TGCGCCAGCAGCGGGGAACAGGCGTCGGAGACCCAGTACTTC.

Comment on this clone: The same CDR3 also results from other DNA sequences found in this sample. This chain links TRBV6-5 with TRBJ2-7; TRBD1 matches 8 bases. The CDR3 has 16 residues. The V and J ends lost 0 bases and 4 bases, in that order; junction bases with no gene match: 8. From germline, CDR1 is MNHEY and CDR2 SVGAGI. This CDR3 reads CASSYSTGQVSYEQYF. The DNA of the CDR3 is TGTGCCAGCAGTTACTCGACGGGACAGGTATCTTACGAGCAGTACTTC.